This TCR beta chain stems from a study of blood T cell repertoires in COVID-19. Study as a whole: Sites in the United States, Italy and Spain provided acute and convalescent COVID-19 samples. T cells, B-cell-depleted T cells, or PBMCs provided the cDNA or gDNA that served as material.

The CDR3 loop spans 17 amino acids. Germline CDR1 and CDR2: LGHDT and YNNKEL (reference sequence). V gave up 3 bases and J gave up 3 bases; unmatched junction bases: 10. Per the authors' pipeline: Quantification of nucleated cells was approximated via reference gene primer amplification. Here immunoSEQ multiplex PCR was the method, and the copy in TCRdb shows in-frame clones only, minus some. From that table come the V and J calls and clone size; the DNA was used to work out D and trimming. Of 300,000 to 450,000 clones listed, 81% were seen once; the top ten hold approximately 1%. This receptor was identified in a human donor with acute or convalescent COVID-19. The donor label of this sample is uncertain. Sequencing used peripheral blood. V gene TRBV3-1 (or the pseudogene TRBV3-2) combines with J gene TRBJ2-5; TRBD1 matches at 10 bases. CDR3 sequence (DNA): TGTGCCAGCAGCCAGAGGCGGACAGGGGGAAATAAAGAGACCCAGTACTTC. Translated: CASSQRRTGGNKETQYF.